This T cell receptor beta chain was sequenced for a study of T cell repertoires in cytomegalovirus infection. In the study overall: Researchers turned to recently identified HLA-C-restricted CMV epitopes as well as well-studied HLA-B-restricted ones. Both a matching HLA type and CMV infection were indicated by public TCR beta signatures. General study points: Cumulative public TCR beta family frequency identified CMV carriers with the relevant HLA. HLA-C-restricted CMV clonotypes gave the most frequent clonotype in two of eight donors.

With respect to this clonotype: Its antigen is unidentified.

MiXCR, run by TCRdb on the reads, gives a single entry per CDR3 protein. Counted here are 200,000 to 250,000 distinct CDR3 sequences, 35% to 40% occurring once; the ten biggest clones make up roughly three fifths. This CDR3 spans 15 amino acids. Trimming cost V 3 bases and J 4 bases; bases outside gene matches: 6. The sequence was obtained from a human donor in good health (CMV status not recorded). Some clones in this sample may be carry-over from other donors' samples. The input for sequencing was CD8+ T cells from cultured PBMCs, taken from culture after CMV antigen stimulation. The J gene is TRBJ2-5, the V gene TRBV12-3 or TRBV12-4, with 9 bases fitting TRBD2. DNA for the CDR3: TGTGCCAGCAGTTTGAATAGCGGGAGAAGAGAGACCCAGTACTTC. Protein: CASSLNSGRRETQYF.